This T cell receptor beta chain was obtained from a study of Graves' ophthalmopathy and Graves' hyperthyroidism. As for the study in general: Peripheral blood was obtained at first diagnosis, ahead of any treatment.

Points from the study as a whole: Sensitivity of roughly 64% and specificity of about 72% were achieved by the model that predicted ophthalmopathy progression.

V lost 0 bases and J lost 6, with 8 bases in between. Germline loops: CDR1 DFQATT, CDR2 SNEGSKA (reference sequence). This CDR3 contains 13 residues. Out of around 9.4 ml of fresh peripheral blood, PBMCs were obtained. For repertoire sequencing, the TCR beta CDR3 regions were amplified from RNA transcripts. Scientists carried out first-round RT-PCR using HTBI primers and then a second-round multiplex PCR. TCRdb re-called the multiplex PCR reads through MiXCR, storing one row per CDR3 protein. This table has under 800,000 distinct CDR3 sequences, 20% to 25% appearing once. This clonotype was counted between two and nine times. The target antigen is unknown.

The origin of this receptor is a woman aged 18-29 years with stable Graves' hyperthyroidism. Some clones in this sample may be carry-over from other donors' samples. Sequencing input: peripheral blood. The rearrangement links TRBV20-1 to TRBJ2-2; D is unclear. The CDR3, as DNA: TGCAGTGCTAGAGATCAAACCCCCGGGGAGCTGTTTTTT. It codes for CSARDQTPGELFF.